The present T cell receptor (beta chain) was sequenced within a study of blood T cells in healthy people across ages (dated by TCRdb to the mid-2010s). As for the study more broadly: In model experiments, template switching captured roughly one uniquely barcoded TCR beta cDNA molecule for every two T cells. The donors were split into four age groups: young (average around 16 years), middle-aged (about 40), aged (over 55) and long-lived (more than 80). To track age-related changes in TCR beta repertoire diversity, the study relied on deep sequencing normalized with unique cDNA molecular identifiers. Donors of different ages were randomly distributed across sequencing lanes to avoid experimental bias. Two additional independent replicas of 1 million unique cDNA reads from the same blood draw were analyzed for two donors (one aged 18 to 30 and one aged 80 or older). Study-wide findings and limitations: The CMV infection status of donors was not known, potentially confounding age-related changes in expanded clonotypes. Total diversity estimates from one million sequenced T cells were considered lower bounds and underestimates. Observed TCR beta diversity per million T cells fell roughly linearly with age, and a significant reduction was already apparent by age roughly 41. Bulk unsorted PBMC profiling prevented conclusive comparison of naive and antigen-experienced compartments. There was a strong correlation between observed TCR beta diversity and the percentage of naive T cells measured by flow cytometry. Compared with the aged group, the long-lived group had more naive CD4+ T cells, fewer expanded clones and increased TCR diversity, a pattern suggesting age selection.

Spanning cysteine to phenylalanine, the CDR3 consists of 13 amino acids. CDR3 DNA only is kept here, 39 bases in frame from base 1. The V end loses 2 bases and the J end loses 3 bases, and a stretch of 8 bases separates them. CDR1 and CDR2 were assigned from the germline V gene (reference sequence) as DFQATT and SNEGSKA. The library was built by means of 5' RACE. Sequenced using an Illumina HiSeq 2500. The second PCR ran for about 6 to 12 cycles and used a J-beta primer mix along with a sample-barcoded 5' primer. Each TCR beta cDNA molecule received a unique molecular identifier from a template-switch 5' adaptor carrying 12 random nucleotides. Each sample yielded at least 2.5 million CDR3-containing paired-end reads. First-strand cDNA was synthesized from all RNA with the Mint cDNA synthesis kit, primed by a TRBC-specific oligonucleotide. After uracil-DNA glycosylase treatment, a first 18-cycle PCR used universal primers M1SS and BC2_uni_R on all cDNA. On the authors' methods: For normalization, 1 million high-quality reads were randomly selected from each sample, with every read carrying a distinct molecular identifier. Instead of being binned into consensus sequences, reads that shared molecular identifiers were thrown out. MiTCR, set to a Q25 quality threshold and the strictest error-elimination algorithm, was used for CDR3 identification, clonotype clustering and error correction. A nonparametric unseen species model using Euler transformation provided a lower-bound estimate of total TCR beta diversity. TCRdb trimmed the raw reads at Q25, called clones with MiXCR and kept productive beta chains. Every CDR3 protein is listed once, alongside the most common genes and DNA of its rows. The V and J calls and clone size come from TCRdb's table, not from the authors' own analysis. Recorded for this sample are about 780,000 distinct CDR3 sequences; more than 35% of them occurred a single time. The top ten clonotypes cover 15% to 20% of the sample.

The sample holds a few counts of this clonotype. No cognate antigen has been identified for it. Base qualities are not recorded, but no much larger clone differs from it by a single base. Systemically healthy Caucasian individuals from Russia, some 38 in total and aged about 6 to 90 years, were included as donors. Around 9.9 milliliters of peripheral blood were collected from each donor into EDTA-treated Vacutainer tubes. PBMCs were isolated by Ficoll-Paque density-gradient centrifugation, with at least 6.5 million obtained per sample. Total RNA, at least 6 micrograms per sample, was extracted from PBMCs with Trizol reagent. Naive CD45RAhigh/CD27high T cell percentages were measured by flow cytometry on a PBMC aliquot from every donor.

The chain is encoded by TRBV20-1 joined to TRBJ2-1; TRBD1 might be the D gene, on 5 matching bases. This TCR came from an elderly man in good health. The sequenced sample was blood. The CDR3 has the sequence CSARRGNYNEQFF. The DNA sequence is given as TGCAGTGCTAGAAGGGGCAACTACAATGAGCAGTTCTTC.